The 27 T cell receptor beta chains presented below share a single source sample, sequenced in a study of molecular identifiers for immune sequencing clone quantification (dated by TCRdb to between 2017 and 2018). The method was PCR. TCRdb lists the instrument as Illumina HiSeq 4000. Using fastp trimming at Q25 and MiXCR clonotype assembly, TCRdb reanalyzed the public sequencing data and kept in-frame beta chains. Every distinct CDR3 protein forms one entry, paired with its most common genes and DNA. The sample records about 640,000 distinct CDR3 sequences, less than 20% of which are singletons. The biggest ten clones account for about 0.9% of the sample. The sample was naive CD8+ T cells from blood, with Jurkat cell RNA spiked in. Sample cell subset or site, as interpreted from the label and publication: FACS-sorted CD8+CD4-CCR7+CD45RA+ naive T cells. These receptors were collected from a human donor in good health. Some libraries in this study had Jurkat cell RNA spiked in.

Ten or more counts support this clonotype. This chain links TRBV15 with TRBJ2-7, with TRBD1 identical over 9 bases. Germline assignment: CDR1 LNHNV and CDR2 YYDKDF (reference sequence). V trimming: 4 bases; J trimming: 7 bases; junction bases outside the gene matches: 23. The CDR3 is 19 amino acids. DNA for the CDR3: TGTGCCACCAGCAACCAAGAGACCCGGACAGGGGACCTTGAAGAAGAGCAGTACTTC. Translating it yields CATSNQETRTGDLEEEQYF. Using reference TRBV15 and TRBJ2-7 for the parts outside the CDR3, the full variable domain is DAMVIQNPRYQVTQFGKPVTLSCSQTLNHNVMYWYQQKSSQAPKLLFHYYDKDFNNEADTPDNFQSRRPNTSFCFLDIRSPGLGDTAMYLCATSNQETRTGDLEEEQYFGPGTRLTVT.

This clonotype showed up many times. CDR3 loop: CASSIAPLDTEAFF. CDR3 DNA sequence: TGTGCCAGTAGTATTGCGCCCCTGGACACTGAAGCTTTCTTT. The chain joins TRBV19 to TRBJ1-1; no clear D gene. CDR1 is LNHDA, CDR2 SQIVND, per germline (reference sequence). V was clipped by 3 bases and J by 3 bases, with 11 bases between them. This CDR3 is 14 amino acids long.

This clonotype has ten or more counts. The V and J genes are TRBV24-1 and TRBJ2-2; TRBD1 matches 11 bases. Germline assignment: CDR1 KGHDR and CDR2 SFDVKD. CDR3 size: 16 residues. V shed 9 bases and J 4 bases; nucleotides not matched to a gene: 9. This chain's CDR3 is CATAGTGGPVTGELFF. The CDR3 nucleotides read TGTGCCACCGCTGGGACAGGGGGGCCGGTCACCGGGGAGCTGTTTTTT.

For this clonotype: This may stem from a read error, because a much larger clone lies one nucleotide away. V usage is TRBV7-6 and J usage is TRBJ1-1; 7 bases are shared with TRBD1. The CDR3 consists of 14 residues. CDR1 and CDR2 from the germline V gene are SGHVS and FNYEAQ. CDR3 protein: CASSLATGDTEAYF. CDR3 in DNA: TGTGCCAGCAGCTTAGCTACAGGGGACACTGAAGCTTACTTT.

On this clonotype itself: This may stem from a read error, because a much larger clone lies one nucleotide away. The chain recombines TRBV12-3 or TRBV12-4 with TRBJ2-2, with D tentatively TRBD1 (5 bases). The CDR3 spans 13 residues. The CDR3 region is CASGFSGTGELFF. The CDR3 DNA sequence: TGTGCCAGCGGTTTCTCAGGGACCGGGGAGCTGTTTTTT.

The chain links TRBV7-9 to TRBJ2-7, with D possibly being TRBD2 (5 bases). The CDR3 contains 15 residues. Germline V gene lookup returns CDR1 SEHNR and CDR2 FQNEAQ (reference sequence). CDR3 DNA sequence: TGTGCCAGCAGCTTCCGCGCCGGGGAATCCTATGAGCAGTACGTC. As protein: CASSFRAGESYEQYV.

In the case of this clonotype: A much more abundant neighbour one base away suggests this may be a read error. The CDR3 does not end in the conserved phenylalanine or tryptophan, so this is likely a read error. The chain combines TRBV11-2 with TRBJ2-7; 8 bases fit TRBD1. CDR1 and CDR2 (germline): SGHAT, FQNNGV. J gave up 5 bases and V 5 bases, and 14 bases lay outside the gene matches. The CDR3 length is 16 residues. The CDR3 is CASSPSPGQEIDEQYS. The CDR3 DNA reads as TGTGCCAGCAGCCCTTCTCCGGGACAGGAGATAGACGAGCAGTACTCC.

To note about this clonotype: Given a much more abundant clone one base away, this may be a read error. This sequence joins TRBV5-1 and TRBJ1-1; TRBD1 matches at 8 bases. Per the germline V gene, CDR1 is SGHRS and CDR2 is YFSETQ. This CDR3 comprises 16 residues. DNA of the CDR3: TGCGCCAGCAGATTTGCAGGGGGCGGCGACGCCACTGAAGTTTTCTTT. It encodes CASRFAGGGDATEVFF.

This clonotype was found many times. V usage is TRBV4-3 and J usage is TRBJ1-3; no clear D gene. The V gene's germline CDR1 is LGHNA and CDR2 YSLEER. Trimming left V 0 bases short and J 3 bases short, with 9 bases between. The CDR3 consists of 15 residues. CDR3 nucleotide sequence: TGCGCCAGCAGCCAAGAGTGGCCGGTTGGAAACACCATATATTTT. The encoded protein is CASSQEWPVGNTIYF.

This clonotype was found many times. The chain carries TRBV4-3 and TRBJ2-5; a weak D match, TRBD1 (6 bases). The germline V gene encodes CDR1 LGHNA and CDR2 YSLEER. Trimming removed 0 bases from V and 3 bases from J, with 14 bases in between. CDR3 length: 16 amino acids. In DNA form, the CDR3 reads TGCGCCAGCAGCCAAGATGGAGCAGGGGATAAAGAGACCCAGTACTTC. Its protein is CASSQDGAGDKETQYF.

This clonotype occurred many times. This chain uses TRBV19 with TRBJ2-3; 10 bases agree with TRBD2. The CDR3 sequence is 17 residues long. Unmatched junction bases numbered 7, after V lost 4 bases and J lost 0 bases. CDR1 and CDR2 (germline): LNHDA, SQIVND (reference sequence). CDR3 sequence reads: CASSKGLAGESTDTQYF. The CDR3 DNA follows: TGTGCCAGTAGTAAGGGGCTAGCGGGAGAGAGCACAGATACGCAGTATTTT.

This clonotype has a handful of counts. The rearrangement joins TRBV7-9 to TRBJ2-3, with D perhaps assigned TRBD1 or TRBD2 (6 bases each). Trimming took 5 bases from V and 3 from J, leaving 21 bases between them. Germline CDR1 SEHNR, CDR2 FQNEAQ (reference sequence). The CDR3 totals 17 residues. CDR3 nucleotides: TGTGCCAGCAGCAAGCCGTCGGAGGGGGTGGGTACAGATACGCAGTATTTT. Translation: CASSKPSEGVGTDTQYF.

The V call is TRBV5-6, the J call TRBJ1-1, with D possibly matching TRBD1 (5 bases). This CDR3 is 14 amino acids long. CDR1 is SGHDT, CDR2 YYEEEE, per germline. V lost 0 bases to trimming and J lost 4 bases, with 10 bases between them. The CDR3, as DNA: TGTGCCAGCAGCTTGGACAGGACGGGCACTGAAGCTTTCTTT. Encoded protein: CASSLDRTGTEAFF. Using reference TRBV5-6 and TRBJ1-1 for the parts outside the CDR3, the full variable domain is DAGVTQSPTHLIKTRGQQVTLRCSPKSGHDTVSWYQQALGQGPQFIFQYYEEEERQRGNFPDRFSGHQFPNYSSELNVNALLLGDSALYLCASSLDRTGTEAFFGQGTRLTVV.

J is TRBJ2-2 and V is TRBV4-3, with D perhaps assigned TRBD1 or TRBD2 (5 bases each). V was pared by 3 bases and J by 1 base, with 12 bases between. CDR3 length: 16 residues. Germline assignment: CDR1 LGHNA and CDR2 YSLEER. CDR3 bases: TGCGCCAGCAGCCAGGGGACGACGCTGAACACCGGGGAGCTGTTTTTT. Protein: CASSQGTTLNTGELFF.

This clonotype occurred many times. The chain is built from TRBV4-3 and TRBJ2-5; D is possibly TRBD2 (6 bases). The CDR3 covers 17 residues. With 0 bases removed from V and 4 bases from J, the gap between germline ends came to 18 bases. Germline V gene data show CDR1 as LGHNA and CDR2 as YSLEER. The CDR3 region has the DNA TGCGCCAGCAGCCAAGATGGGCTAGCGACCTCAATAGAGACCCAGTACTTC. This translates into CASSQDGLATSIETQYF.

This clonotype occurred many times. V gene TRBV6-2 or TRBV6-3 combines with J gene TRBJ2-3, with D unresolved. This CDR3 region has 16 residues. Trimming removed 6 bases at V and 1 base at J, with 17 bases between. CDR1 and CDR2 from the germline V gene are MNHEY and SVGEGT. The CDR3 protein is CASSPWAVTGTDTQYF. The CDR3 DNA is TGTGCCAGCAGCCCCTGGGCGGTCACAGGCACAGATACGCAGTATTTT.

The V and J genes are TRBV4-3 and TRBJ1-1; D is undetermined. This CDR3 region has 15 residues. Germline V lookup: CDR1 LGHNA, CDR2 YSLEER. The ends were cut back, 1 base at V and 12 bases at J, with 21 bases in the middle. The CDR3 protein is CASSQAWGREVGTFF. The CDR3 nucleotides are TGCGCCAGCAGCCAAGCGTGGGGTCGGGAGGTGGGAACTTTCTTT.

As concerns this clonotype: At one end the junction does not follow the germline gene, possibly because of a read error. This chain links TRBV7-9 with TRBJ2-5, with 11 positions matching TRBD1. CDR1 is SEHNR, CDR2 FQNEAQ, per germline (reference sequence). The length of the CDR3 is 18 residues. Here the CDR3 reads CASSLVGGTGGLQEAQYF. CDR3 bases: TGTGCCAGCAGCTTAGTTGGAGGGACAGGGGGACTCCAAGAGGCCCAGTACTTC. The whole variable domain, remainder taken from reference TRBV7-9 and TRBJ2-5, is DTGVSQNPRHKITKRGQNVTFRCDPISEHNRLYWYRQTLGQGPEFLTYFQNEAQLEKSRLLSDRFSAERPKGSFSTLEIQRTEQGDSAMYLCASSLVGGTGGLQEAQYFGPGTRLLVL.

Regarding this clonotype: Given a much more abundant clone one base away, this may be a read error. The rearrangement joins TRBV2 to TRBJ2-3, with D unresolved. CDR1 is SNHLY, CDR2 FYNNEI, per germline. The CDR3 is 15 amino acids. CDR3 bases: TGTGCCAGCAGTGGAGAAAAGGGAAACACAGATACGCAGGATTTT. Its protein is CASSGEKGNTDTQDF.

At least ten counts were recorded for this clonotype. This chain connects TRBV12-3 or TRBV12-4 to TRBJ1-1; no definite D call. This CDR3 is built from 14 residues. The V end was cut by 8 bases, the J end by 0 bases, with 13 bases between. The DNA for the CDR3 is TGTGCCAGCCAGACGGCGTACATGAACACTGAAGCTTTCTTT. Translation: CASQTAYMNTEAFF.

This clonotype was counted many times. One end of the junction fails to match germline, which may point to a read error. CDR3 sequence reads: CSAGDTYSNQPQHF. The CDR3, as DNA: TGCAGTGCTGGAGACACATATAGCAATCAGCCCCAGCATTTT. The gene calls are TRBV20-1 and TRBJ1-5; unclear D gene. CDR3 size: 14 residues. CDR1 DFQATT and CDR2 SNEGSKA come from the germline V gene (reference sequence).

This clonotype was seen repeatedly, ten times or more. The genes are TRBV3-1 and TRBJ2-7; D is possibly TRBD1 or TRBD2 (5 bases each). Trimming left V 3 bases short and J 0 bases short, with 15 bases between. The CDR3 has 16 amino acids. Germline V gives CDR1 LGHDT, CDR2 YNNKEL (reference sequence). CDR3 in DNA: TGTGCCAGCAGCCAGTCCGGGACGAAGAGCTCCTACGAGCAGTACTTC. This codes for CASSQSGTKSSYEQYF.

This clonotype was seen a handful of times. The chain couples TRBV19 to TRBJ2-1; 10 bases line up with TRBD2. The CDR3 loop spans 13 amino acids. CDR1 is LNHDA, CDR2 SQIVND, per germline (reference sequence). V lost 7 bases, J lost 7 bases, and 4 bases stayed unmatched. CDR3 nucleotides: TGTGCCAGTAACGAGCGGGAGGGTAATGAGCAGTTCTTC. It translates to CASNEREGNEQFF.

As for this clonotype: One end of the junction varies from germline; a read error may be responsible. The chain has TRBV19 and TRBJ1-4, with 7 bases identical to TRBD1. The germline V gene has CDR1 LNHDA and CDR2 SQIVND (reference sequence). The CDR3 consists of 13 residues. The CDR3 region is CASWTGTVEKLSF. The CDR3 region has the DNA TGTGCCAGTTGGACAGGAACGGTTGAAAAACTGTCTTTT.

V and J are TRBV30 and TRBJ2-3; 8 nucleotides line up with TRBD2. From germline, CDR1 is GTSNPN and CDR2 SVGIG (reference sequence). Germline trimming cut 2 bases from V and 1 base from J; bases unmatched to any gene: 5. This CDR3 contains 15 residues. DNA for the CDR3: TGTGCCTGGAGTCACGGGGGGGCGGGCACAGATACGCAGTATTTT. It codes for CAWSHGGAGTDTQYF.

Note on this clonotype: The CDR3 does not end in the conserved phenylalanine or tryptophan, so this is likely a read error. The V and J genes are TRBV27 and TRBJ2-1; TRBD2 matches at 11 bases. The length of the CDR3 is 18 residues. V was clipped by 2 bases and J by 3 bases; unmatched bases: 9. Per germline, CDR1 MNHEY and CDR2 SMNVEV (reference sequence). The CDR3 is CASSLGILAGGFYNEQFL. Written as DNA, the CDR3 is TGTGCCAGCAGTTTAGGTATTCTAGCGGGGGGCTTCTACAATGAGCAGTTCCTC.

With regard to this clonotype: A much larger clone differs by one base, so this may be a read error. This chain links TRBV2 with TRBJ2-1; 12 nucleotides match TRBD2. The germline V gene encodes CDR1 SNHLY and CDR2 FYNNEI. This CDR3 is 15 amino acids long. CDR3 region: CALLLGTSGYNEQLF. The CDR3 region has the DNA TGTGCCCTACTCCTGGGGACTAGCGGGTACAATGAGCAGCTCTTC.